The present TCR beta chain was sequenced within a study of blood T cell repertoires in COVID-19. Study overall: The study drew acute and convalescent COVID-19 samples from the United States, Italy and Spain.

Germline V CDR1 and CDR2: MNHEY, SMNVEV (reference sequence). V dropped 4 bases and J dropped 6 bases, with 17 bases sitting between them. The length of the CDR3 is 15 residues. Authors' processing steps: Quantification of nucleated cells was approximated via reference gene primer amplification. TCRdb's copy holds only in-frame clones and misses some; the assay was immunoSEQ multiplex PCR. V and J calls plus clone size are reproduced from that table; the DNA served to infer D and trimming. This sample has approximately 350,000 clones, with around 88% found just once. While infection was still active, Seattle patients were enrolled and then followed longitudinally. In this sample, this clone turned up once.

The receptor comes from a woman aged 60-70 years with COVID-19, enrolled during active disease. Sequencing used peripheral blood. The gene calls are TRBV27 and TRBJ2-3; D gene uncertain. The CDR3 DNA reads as TGTGCCAGCAGTTCTCAGAGCGTTCCGGTGGATACGCAGTATTTT. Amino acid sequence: CASSSQSVPVDTQYF.